This passage covers 9 T cell receptor beta chains from one sample sequenced in a study of T cells after yellow fever vaccination. TCRdb called the 5' RACE reads again in MiXCR, with one record for every CDR3 protein. Counted here are 500,000 to 650,000 distinct CDR3 sequences, roughly an eighth occurring once; the ten biggest clones make up about 15%. Here the sequenced sample was PBMCs, taken on the day of the yellow fever booster vaccination. The receptors shown here come from a man aged 25-45 years who received the YFV17D yellow fever vaccine.

The DNA for the CDR3 is TGCAGCGCGGAAGGGACAGCCTACGAGCAGTACTTC. Protein sequence: CSAEGTAYEQYF. The chain has TRBV29-1 and TRBJ2-7, with 7 bases aligning to TRBD1. J was trimmed by 2 bases and V by 7 bases; bases with no gene match: 5. The CDR3 loop spans 12 amino acids. The germline gives CDR1 SQVTM, CDR2 ANQGSEA.

This clonotype was picked up a small number of times. This chain connects TRBV6-2 or TRBV6-3 to TRBJ2-1; D is perhaps TRBD1 (5 bases). The CDR3 runs 19 residues. Between the trimmed V and J ends, which lost 2 bases and 7 bases, there was a span of 27 bases. The germline V gene encodes CDR1 MNHEY and CDR2 SVGEGT. CDR3 DNA: TGTGCCAGCAGTTACACGCCCGGCAAGGGGAACCCTGGTGAGAATGAGCAGTTCTTC. It codes for CASSYTPGKGNPGENEQFF.

This rearrangement joins TRBV4-3 to TRBJ2-2; TRBD2 agrees at 12 bases. The V segment lost 0 bases and the J segment 8 bases; nucleotides outside the gene matches: 10. The CDR3 is 18 residues long. Germline V gives CDR1 LGHNA, CDR2 YSLEER. In DNA form, the CDR3 reads TGCGCCAGCAGCCAAGAAGGGAGACTAGCGGGAGAAGGTGGGGAGCTGTTTTTT. It codes for CASSQEGRLAGEGGELFF.

Only a few counts were recorded for this clonotype. The chain uses TRBV30 and TRBJ2-7; 9 nucleotides agree with TRBD1. The CDR3 sequence is 15 residues long. Germline CDR1 GTSNPN, CDR2 SVGIG (reference sequence). The J segment lost 4 bases and the V segment lost 3 bases, leaving 10 bases of the junction unmatched. The CDR3 protein is CAWSPAGTGRYEQYF. The DNA for the CDR3 is TGTGCCTGGAGCCCCGCCGGGACAGGGAGGTACGAGCAGTACTTC.

This clonotype was found a few times. The chain recombines TRBV20-1 with TRBJ2-7, with 9 positions matching TRBD2. Per germline, CDR1 DFQATT and CDR2 SNEGSKA (reference sequence). This CDR3 is 15 amino acids long. The V segment lost 4 bases and the J segment 8 bases; nucleotides outside the gene matches: 15. The CDR3 spells CSAIPQGLAGFQQYF. CDR3 in DNA: TGCAGTGCTATCCCCCAGGGACTAGCAGGGTTCCAGCAGTACTTC.

The rearrangement joins TRBV20-1 to TRBJ1-2, with D unclear. Between the trimmed V and J ends, which lost 2 bases and 4 bases, there was a span of 8 bases. The CDR3 is 12 amino acids. Germline CDR1 DFQATT, CDR2 SNEGSKA (reference sequence). The CDR3 sequence is CSARHLGYGYTF. The CDR3 DNA reads TGCAGTGCTAGACACCTCGGCTATGGCTACACCTTC.

In its sample, this clonotype was seen a few times. The V call is TRBV29-1, the J call TRBJ2-5, with TRBD2 identical over 8 bases. CDR1 and CDR2 from the germline V gene are SQVTM and ANQGSEA. The CDR3 is 12 amino acids. After removal of 6 bases from V and 4 bases from J, the junction contained 4 bases not matched to a gene. CDR3 sequence (DNA): TGCAGCGTGGCCGGGGGGGGAGAGACCCAGTACTTC. Encoded protein: CSVAGGGETQYF.

There are a few counts of this clonotype. The chain combines TRBV28 with TRBJ1-1; D ambiguous. The CDR3 runs 15 residues. Germline lookup yields CDR1 MDHEN and CDR2 SYDVKM. V lost 1 base, J lost 2 bases, and 11 bases lay in between. The CDR3 nucleotides are TGTGCCAGCAGTTTATTCGGTCTGAGAAACACTGAAGCTTTCTTT. It is translated as CASSLFGLRNTEAFF.

This clonotype was observed a few times. The rearrangement links TRBV7-2 to TRBJ2-2; D unresolved. The CDR3 spans 13 residues. V was pared by 2 bases and J by 5 bases, with 6 bases between. Germline CDR1 reads SGHTA; CDR2 reads FQGNSA. CDR3 DNA sequence: TGTGCCAGCAGCTTACAGCGTACCGGGGAGCTGTTTTTT. Its translation is CASSLQRTGELFF.